The sequence of this T cell receptor (beta chain) was determined in a study of cytomegalovirus exposure and HLA in healthy donors. There are 14 residues in the CDR3. The germline gives CDR1 MNHEY, CDR2 SMNVEV (reference sequence). The V and J ends lost 5 bases and 4 bases, in that order; junction bases with no gene match: 6. Primers for the PCR totalled 60 Vbeta and 13 Jbeta. Method: immunoSEQ multiplex PCR; TCRdb's copy keeps in-frame clones and lacks some. The sample shows about 110,000 clones, less than 85% of them seen only once. The chain couples TRBV27 to TRBJ2-7, with 9 bases lining up with TRBD1. The sample comprised PBMCs. The clonotype comes from a man younger than 45 in good health and CMV-seropositive. This CDR3 is CASSAGTGSYEQYF. CDR3 coding DNA: TGTGCCAGCAGTGCCGGGACAGGGTCATACGAGCAGTACTTC.